This T cell receptor (beta chain) derives from a study of T cell changes during pregnancy in multiple sclerosis. Libraries were prepared by immunoSEQ multiplex PCR; TCRdb keeps only in-frame clonotypes and omits some of them. The sample consists of roughly 30,000 clones, about nine tenths of them appearing once. The CDR3 runs 15 residues. Per the germline V gene, CDR1 is SEHNR and CDR2 is FQNEAQ (reference sequence). V lost 5 bases to trimming and J lost 8 bases, with 18 bases between them. The rearrangement uses TRBV7-9 and TRBJ1-4, with D unresolved. The sequence was collected from a female donor with multiple sclerosis, enrolled in a pregnancy study. The sample was CD8+ T cells from peripheral blood mononuclear cells, taken in the second trimester of pregnancy. The CDR3 DNA follows: TGTGCCAGCAGCACCGAAACGGGGAAACACGAAAAACTGTTTTTT. Translating gives CASSTETGKHEKLFF.